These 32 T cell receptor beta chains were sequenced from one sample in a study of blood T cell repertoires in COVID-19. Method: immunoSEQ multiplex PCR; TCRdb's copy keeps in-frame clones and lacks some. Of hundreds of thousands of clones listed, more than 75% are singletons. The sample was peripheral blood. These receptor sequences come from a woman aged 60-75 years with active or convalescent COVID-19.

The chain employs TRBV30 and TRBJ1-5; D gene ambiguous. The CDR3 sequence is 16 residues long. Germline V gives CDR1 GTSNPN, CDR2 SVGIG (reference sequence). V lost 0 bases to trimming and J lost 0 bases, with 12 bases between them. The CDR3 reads CAWSVSRAGSNQPQHF. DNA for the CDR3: TGTGCCTGGAGTGTAAGCCGGGCGGGTAGCAATCAGCCCCAGCATTTT.

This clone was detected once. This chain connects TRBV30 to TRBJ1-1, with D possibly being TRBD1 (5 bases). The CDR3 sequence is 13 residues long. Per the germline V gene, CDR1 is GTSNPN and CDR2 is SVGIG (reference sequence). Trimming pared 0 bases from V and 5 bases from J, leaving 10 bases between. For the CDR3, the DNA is TGTGCCTGGAGTGTCGGGGGGTGGACTGAAGCTTTCTTT. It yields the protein CAWSVGGWTEAFF.

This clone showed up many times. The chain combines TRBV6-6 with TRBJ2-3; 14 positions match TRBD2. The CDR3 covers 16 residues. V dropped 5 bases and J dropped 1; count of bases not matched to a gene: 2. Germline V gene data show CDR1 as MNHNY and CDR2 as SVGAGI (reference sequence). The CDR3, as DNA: TGTGCCAGCAGTACGGGACTAGCGGGGGGCACAGATACGCAGTATTTT. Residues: CASSTGLAGGTDTQYF.

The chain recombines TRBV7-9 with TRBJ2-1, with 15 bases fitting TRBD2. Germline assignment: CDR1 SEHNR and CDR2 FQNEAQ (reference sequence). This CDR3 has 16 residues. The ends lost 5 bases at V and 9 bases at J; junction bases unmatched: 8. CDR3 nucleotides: TGTGCCAGCAGCCCCACGGGACTAGCGGGGGGTACTGAGCAGTTCTTC. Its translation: CASSPTGLAGGTEQFF.

CDR3: CASRSGQLGSYEQYF. DNA of the CDR3: TGTGCCAGCAGGTCAGGACAGCTTGGATCCTACGAGCAGTACTTC. This chain connects TRBV6-5 to TRBJ2-7; D perhaps matches TRBD1 (6 bases). V lost 6 bases to trimming and J lost 1 base, with 16 bases between them. Germline CDR1 and CDR2: MNHEY and SVGAGI. The CDR3 is 15 residues long.

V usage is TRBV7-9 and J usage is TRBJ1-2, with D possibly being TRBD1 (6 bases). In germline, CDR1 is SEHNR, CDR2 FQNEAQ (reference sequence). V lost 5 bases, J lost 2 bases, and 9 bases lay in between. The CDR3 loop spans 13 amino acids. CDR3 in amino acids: CASSHRENYGYTF. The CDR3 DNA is TGTGCCAGCAGCCACAGGGAAAACTATGGCTACACCTTC.

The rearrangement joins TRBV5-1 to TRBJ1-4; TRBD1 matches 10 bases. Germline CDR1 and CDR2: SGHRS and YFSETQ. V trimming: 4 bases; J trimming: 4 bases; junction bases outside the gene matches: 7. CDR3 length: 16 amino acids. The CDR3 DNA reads TGCGCCAGCAGCCCCCCGGGACAGGGGTTTAATGAAAAACTGTTTTTT. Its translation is CASSPPGQGFNEKLFF.

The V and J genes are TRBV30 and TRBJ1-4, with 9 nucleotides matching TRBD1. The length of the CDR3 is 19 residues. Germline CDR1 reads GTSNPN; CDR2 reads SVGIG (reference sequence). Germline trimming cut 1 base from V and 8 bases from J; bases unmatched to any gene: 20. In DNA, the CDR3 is TGTGCCTGGAGTGCCCTATCTCCCGGGACAGGGTGGTCTGGAGAAAAACTGTTTTTT. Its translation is CAWSALSPGTGWSGEKLFF.

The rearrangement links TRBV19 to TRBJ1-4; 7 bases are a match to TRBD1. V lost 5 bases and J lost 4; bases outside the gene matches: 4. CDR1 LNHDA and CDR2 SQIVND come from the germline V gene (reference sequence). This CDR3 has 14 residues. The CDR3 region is CASSLGQNNEKLFF. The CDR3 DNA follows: TGTGCCAGTAGTTTGGGACAGAATAATGAAAAACTGTTTTTT.

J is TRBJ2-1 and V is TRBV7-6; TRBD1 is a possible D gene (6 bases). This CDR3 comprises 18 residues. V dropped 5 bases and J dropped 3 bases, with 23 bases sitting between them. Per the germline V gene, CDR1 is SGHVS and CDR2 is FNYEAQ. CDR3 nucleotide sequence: TGTGCCAGCAGCCGACCCGAAGGGGGTAGCGTAAACTACAATGAGCAGTTCTTC. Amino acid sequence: CASSRPEGGSVNYNEQFF.

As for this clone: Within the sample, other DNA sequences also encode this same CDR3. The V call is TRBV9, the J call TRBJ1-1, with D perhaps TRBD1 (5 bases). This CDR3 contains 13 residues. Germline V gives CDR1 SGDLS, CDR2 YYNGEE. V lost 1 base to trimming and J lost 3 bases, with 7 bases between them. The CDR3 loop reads CASSVQGDTEAFF. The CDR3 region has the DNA TGTGCCAGCAGCGTACAGGGCGACACTGAAGCTTTCTTT.

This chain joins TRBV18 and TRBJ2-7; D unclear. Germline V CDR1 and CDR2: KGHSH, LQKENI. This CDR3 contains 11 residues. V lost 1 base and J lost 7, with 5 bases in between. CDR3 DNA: TGTGCCAGCTCACCACAACAAGAGCAGTACTTC. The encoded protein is CASSPQQEQYF.

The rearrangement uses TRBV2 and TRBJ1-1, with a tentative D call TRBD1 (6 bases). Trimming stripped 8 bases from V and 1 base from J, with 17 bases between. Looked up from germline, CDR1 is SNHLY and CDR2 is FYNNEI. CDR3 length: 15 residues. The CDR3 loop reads CASQRGGATNTEAFF. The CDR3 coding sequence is TGTGCCAGCCAGAGAGGGGGAGCCACGAACACTGAAGCTTTCTTT.

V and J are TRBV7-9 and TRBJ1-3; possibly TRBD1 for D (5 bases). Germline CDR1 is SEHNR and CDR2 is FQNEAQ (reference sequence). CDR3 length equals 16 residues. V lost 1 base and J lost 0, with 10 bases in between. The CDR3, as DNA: TGTGCCAGCAGCTTAGACGGGGGATTCTCTGGAAACACCATATATTTT. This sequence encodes CASSLDGGFSGNTIYF. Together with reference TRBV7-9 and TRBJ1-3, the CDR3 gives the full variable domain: DTGVSQNPRHKITKRGQNVTFRCDPISEHNRLYWYRQTLGQGPEFLTYFQNEAQLEKSRLLSDRFSAERPKGSFSTLEIQRTEQGDSAMYLCASSLDGGFSGNTIYFGEGSWLTVV.

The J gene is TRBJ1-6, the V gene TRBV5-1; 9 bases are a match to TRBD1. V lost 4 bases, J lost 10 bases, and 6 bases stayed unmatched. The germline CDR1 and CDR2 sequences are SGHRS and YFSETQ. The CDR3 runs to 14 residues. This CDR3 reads CASSLGQGWSPLHF. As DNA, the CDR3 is TGCGCCAGCAGCCTGGGACAGGGTTGGTCACCCCTCCACTTT.

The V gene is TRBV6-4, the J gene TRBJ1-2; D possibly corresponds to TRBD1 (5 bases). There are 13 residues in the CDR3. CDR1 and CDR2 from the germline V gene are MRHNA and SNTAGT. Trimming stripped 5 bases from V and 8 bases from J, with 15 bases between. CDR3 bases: TGTGCCAGCAGTCCTGACAGAAGCGTAGGCTACACCTTC. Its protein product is CASSPDRSVGYTF.

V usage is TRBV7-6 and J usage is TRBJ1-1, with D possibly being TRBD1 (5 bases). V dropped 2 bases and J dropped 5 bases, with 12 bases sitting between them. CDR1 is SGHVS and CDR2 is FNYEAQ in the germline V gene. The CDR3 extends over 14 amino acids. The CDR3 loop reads CASSLNSRGTEAFF. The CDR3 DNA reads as TGTGCCAGCAGCTTAAATAGTAGGGGAACTGAAGCTTTCTTT. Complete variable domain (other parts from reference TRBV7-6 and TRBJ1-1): GAGVSQSPRYKVTKRGQDVALRCDPISGHVSLYWYRQALGQGPEFLTYFNYEAQQDKSGLPNDRFSAERPEGSISTLTIQRTEQRDSAMYRCASSLNSRGTEAFFGQGTRLTVV.

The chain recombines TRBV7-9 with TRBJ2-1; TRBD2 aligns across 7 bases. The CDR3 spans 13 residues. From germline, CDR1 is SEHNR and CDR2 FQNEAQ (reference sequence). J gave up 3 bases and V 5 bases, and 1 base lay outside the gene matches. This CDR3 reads CASSPGGYNEQFF. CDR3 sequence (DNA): TGTGCCAGCAGCCCGGGGGGCTACAATGAGCAGTTCTTC.

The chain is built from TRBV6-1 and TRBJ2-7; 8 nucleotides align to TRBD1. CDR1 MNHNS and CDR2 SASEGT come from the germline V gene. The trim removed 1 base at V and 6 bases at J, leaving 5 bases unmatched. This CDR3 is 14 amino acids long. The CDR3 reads CASSEGTGKSEQYF. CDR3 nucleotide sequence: TGTGCCAGCAGTGAAGGGACAGGGAAGTCCGAGCAGTACTTC.

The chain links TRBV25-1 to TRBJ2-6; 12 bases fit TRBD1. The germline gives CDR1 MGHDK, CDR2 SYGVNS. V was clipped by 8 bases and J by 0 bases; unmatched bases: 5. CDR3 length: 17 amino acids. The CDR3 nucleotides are TGTGCCAGCGGGACAGGGGGCTTAGGCTCTGGGGCCAACGTCCTGACTTTC. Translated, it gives CASGTGGLGSGANVLTF.

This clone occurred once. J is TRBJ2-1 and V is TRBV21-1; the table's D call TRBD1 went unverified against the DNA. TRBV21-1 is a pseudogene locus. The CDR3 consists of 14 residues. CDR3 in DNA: TGTGCCAGCAGCAACCGACAGGGGCACAATGAGCAGTTCTTC. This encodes CASSNRQGHNEQFF.

CDR3 amino acids: CASSPRLAGGLVETQYF. The CDR3 DNA reads as TGTGCCAGCAGCCCACGACTAGCGGGGGGGCTAGTGGAGACCCAGTACTTC. This chain connects TRBV7-9 to TRBJ2-5, with 14 nucleotides matching TRBD2. J lost 5 bases, V lost 5 bases, and 10 bases had no gene match. Germline V gene sequence: CDR1 SEHNR, CDR2 FQNEAQ (reference sequence). The CDR3 is made up of 17 amino acids.

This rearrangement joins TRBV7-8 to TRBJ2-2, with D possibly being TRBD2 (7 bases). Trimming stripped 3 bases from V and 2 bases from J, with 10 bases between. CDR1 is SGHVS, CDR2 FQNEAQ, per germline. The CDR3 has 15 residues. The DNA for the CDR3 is TGTGCCAGCAGCTTGCGGGGGCCAAACACCGGGGAGCTGTTTTTT. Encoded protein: CASSLRGPNTGELFF.

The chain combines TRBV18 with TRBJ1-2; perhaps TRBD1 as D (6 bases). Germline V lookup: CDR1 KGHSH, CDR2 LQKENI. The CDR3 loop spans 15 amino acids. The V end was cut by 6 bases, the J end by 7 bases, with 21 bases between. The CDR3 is CASSPGTGFSGGYTF. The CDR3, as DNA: TGTGCCAGCTCCCCAGGAACAGGGTTCTCCGGTGGCTACACCTTC.

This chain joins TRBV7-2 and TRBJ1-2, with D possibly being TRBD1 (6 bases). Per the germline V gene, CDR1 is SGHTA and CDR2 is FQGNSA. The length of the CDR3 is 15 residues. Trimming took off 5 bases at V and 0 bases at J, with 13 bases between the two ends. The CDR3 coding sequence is TGTGCCAGCAGCCCCGTAGGGACATCTAACTATGGCTACACCTTC. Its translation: CASSPVGTSNYGYTF.

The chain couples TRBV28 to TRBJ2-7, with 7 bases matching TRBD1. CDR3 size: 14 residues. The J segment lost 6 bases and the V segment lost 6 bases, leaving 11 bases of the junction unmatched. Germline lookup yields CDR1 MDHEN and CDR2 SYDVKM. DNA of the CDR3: TGTGCCAGCAGGATTACCGGGACAGTGAGCGAGCAGTACTTC. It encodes CASRITGTVSEQYF.

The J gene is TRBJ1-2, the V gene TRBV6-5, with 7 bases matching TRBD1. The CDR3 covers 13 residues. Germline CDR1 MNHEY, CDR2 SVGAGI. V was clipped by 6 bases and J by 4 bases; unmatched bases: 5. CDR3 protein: CASRKTGSYGYTF. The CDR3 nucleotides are TGTGCCAGCAGGAAGACAGGGAGCTATGGCTACACCTTC.

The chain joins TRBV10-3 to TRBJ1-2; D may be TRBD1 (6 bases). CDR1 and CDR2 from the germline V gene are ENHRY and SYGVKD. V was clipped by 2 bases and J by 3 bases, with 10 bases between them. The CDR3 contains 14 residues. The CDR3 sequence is CAISEPWTDYGYTF. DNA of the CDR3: TGTGCCATCAGTGAGCCCTGGACAGACTATGGCTACACCTTC.

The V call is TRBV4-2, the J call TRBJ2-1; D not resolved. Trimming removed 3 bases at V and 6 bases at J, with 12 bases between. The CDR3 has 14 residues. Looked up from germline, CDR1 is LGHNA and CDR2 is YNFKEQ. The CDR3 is CASSQSLGFNEQFF. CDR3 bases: TGTGCCAGCAGCCAGAGTCTAGGATTCAATGAGCAGTTCTTC.

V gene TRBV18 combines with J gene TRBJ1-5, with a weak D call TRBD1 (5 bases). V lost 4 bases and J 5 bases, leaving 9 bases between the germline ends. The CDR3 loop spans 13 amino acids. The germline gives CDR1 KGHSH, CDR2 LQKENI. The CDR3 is CASSQDIHQPQHF. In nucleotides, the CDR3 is TGTGCCAGCTCACAGGACATACATCAGCCCCAGCATTTT.

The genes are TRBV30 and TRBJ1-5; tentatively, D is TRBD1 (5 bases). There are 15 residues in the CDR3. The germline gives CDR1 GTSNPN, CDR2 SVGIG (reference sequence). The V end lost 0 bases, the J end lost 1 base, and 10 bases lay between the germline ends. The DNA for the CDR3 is TGTGCCTGGAGTGTCTTCGGGGGGAGCAATCAGCCCCAGCATTTT. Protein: CAWSVFGGSNQPQHF.

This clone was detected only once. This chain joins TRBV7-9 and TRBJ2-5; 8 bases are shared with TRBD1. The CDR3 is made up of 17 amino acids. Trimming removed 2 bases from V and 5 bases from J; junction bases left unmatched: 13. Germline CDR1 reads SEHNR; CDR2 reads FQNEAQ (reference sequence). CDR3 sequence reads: CASSLPSRTGSKETQYF. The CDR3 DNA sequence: TGTGCCAGCAGCTTACCTTCCCGGACAGGGTCAAAGGAGACCCAGTACTTC.